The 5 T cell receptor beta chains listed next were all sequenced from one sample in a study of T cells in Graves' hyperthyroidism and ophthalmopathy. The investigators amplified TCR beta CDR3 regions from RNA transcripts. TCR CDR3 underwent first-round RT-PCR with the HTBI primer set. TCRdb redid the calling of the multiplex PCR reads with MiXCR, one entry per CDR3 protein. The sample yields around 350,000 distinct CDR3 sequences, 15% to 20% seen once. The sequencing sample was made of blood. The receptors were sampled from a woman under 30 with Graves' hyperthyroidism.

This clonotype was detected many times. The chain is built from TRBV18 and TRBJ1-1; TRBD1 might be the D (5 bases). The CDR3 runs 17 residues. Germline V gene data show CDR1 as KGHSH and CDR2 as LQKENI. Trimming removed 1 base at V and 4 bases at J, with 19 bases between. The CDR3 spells CASSPLRSGVVVTEAFF. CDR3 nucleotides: TGTGCCAGCTCACCACTTCGGTCGGGGGTTGTTGTCACTGAAGCTTTCTTT.

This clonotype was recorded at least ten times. CDR3 amino acids: CASSSAGHTEAFF. For the CDR3, the DNA is TGCGCCAGCAGCTCGGCGGGACACACTGAAGCTTTCTTT. The rearrangement uses TRBV5-1 and TRBJ1-1, with TRBD1 as a possible D gene (5 bases). V was shortened by 3 bases and J by 3 bases, with 9 bases between the two germline ends. From germline, CDR1 is SGHRS and CDR2 YFSETQ. The CDR3 has 13 amino acids.

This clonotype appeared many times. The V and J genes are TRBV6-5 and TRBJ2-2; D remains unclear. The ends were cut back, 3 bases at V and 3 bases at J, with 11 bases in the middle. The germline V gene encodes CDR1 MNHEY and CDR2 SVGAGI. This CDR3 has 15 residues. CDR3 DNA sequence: TGTGCCAGCAGTTATTGGGGAACGGACACCGGGGAGCTGTTTTTT. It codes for CASSYWGTDTGELFF.

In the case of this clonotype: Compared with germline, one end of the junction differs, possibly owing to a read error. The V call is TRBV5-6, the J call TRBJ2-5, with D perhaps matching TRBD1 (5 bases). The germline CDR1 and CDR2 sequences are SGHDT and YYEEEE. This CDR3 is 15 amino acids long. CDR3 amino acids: CASILYDWGQETRYF. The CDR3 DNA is TGTGCCAGCATCTTGTATGACTGGGGCCAAGAGACCCGGTACTTC.

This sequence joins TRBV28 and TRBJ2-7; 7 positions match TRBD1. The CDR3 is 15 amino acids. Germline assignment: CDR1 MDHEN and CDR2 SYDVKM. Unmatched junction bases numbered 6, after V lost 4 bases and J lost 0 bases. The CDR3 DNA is TGTGCCAGCAGTTATGGGACAGCCTCCTCCTACGAGCAGTACTTC. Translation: CASSYGTASSYEQYF.